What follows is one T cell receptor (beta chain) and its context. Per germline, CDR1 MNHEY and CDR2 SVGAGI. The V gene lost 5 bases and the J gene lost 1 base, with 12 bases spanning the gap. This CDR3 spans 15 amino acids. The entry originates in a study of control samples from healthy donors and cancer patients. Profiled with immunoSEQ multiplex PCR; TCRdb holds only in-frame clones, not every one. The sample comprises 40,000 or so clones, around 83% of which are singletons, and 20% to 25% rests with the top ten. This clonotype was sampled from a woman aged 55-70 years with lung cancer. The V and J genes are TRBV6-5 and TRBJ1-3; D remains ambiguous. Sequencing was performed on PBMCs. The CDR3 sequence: CASSPGGDSGNTIYF. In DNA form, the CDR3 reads TGTGCCAGCAGTCCCGGCGGAGATTCTGGAAACACCATATATTTT.